In its sample, the clone carrying this T cell receptor (beta chain) was seen many times. The record originates from a study of T cells in Graves' hyperthyroidism and ophthalmopathy. Patients having uncontrolled infection, another autoimmune disease, pregnancy or lactation were not included. V dropped 3 bases and J dropped 3 bases, with 11 bases sitting between them. The CDR3 extends over 14 amino acids. Germline CDR1 MDHEN, CDR2 SYDVKM. It was RNA transcripts that yielded the amplified TCR beta CDR3 regions. HTBI primers were the set used in a first-round RT-PCR of the TCR CDR3. In TCRdb, the multiplex PCR reads were re-called with MiXCR into one record per CDR3 protein. The table lists about 560,000 distinct CDR3 sequences, about 15% of them singletons.

The genes are TRBV28 and TRBJ1-1; D gene unclear. The sample comprised blood. The TCR originated in a woman in her twenties or thirties with Graves' hyperthyroidism. CDR3 amino acids: CASSLWVGDTEAFF. The CDR3 DNA reads as TGTGCCAGCAGTTTGTGGGTTGGCGACACTGAAGCTTTCTTT.